A selection of T cell receptor beta chains follows, all from one sample in a study of CD8 T cells in ankylosing spondylitis. MiXCR, applied by TCRdb to the 5' RACE reads, yields one record per CDR3 protein. The top ten clones hold around 3.5% of a sample with roughly 490,000 distinct CDR3 sequences, less than 6% of them seen once. The sample comprised blood, either unsorted or a sorted T cell fraction (not recorded which). The source of these receptors is a male donor with ankylosing spondylitis. Both conserved end residues are part of each CDR3. The D gene is left open where the match is weak. The size field is filled for only some rows; it gives once, few, many or a size class.

j_call: TRBJ2-7; v_call: TRBV4-2; d_call: TRBD1; clone_size: many; cdr3_nt: TGTGCCAGCAGCCGTGGACAGGGGGTCCACGAGCAGTACTTC; cdr3_aa: CASSRGQGVHEQYF
j_call: TRBJ2-1; v_call: TRBV29-1; d_call: TRBD2; clone_size: many; cdr3_nt: TGCAGCGTCCTTACTAGCGGGGCCAGCTCCTACAATGAGCAGTTCTTC; cdr3_aa: CSVLTSGASSYNEQFF
j_call: TRBJ1-5; v_call: TRBV20-1; d_call: NA; clone_size: many; cdr3_nt: TGCAGTGCTATGTTGGGGGGAGGCAATCAGCCCCAGCATTTT; cdr3_aa: CSAMLGGGNQPQHF
j_call: TRBJ2-7; v_call: TRBV20-1; d_call: TRBD2; clone_size: many; cdr3_nt: TGCAGTGCAAGAAGGGGGACTAGCGGGGGCTCGTCGCACGAGCAGTACTTC; cdr3_aa: CSARRGTSGGSSHEQYF
j_call: TRBJ2-1; v_call: TRBV11-1; d_call: TRBD1; clone_size: many; cdr3_nt: TGTGCCAGCAGCTCGGTTCCCGGGACAGTACATTCCTCCTACAATGAGCAGTTCTTC; cdr3_aa: CASSSVPGTVHSSYNEQFF
j_call: TRBJ1-5; v_call: TRBV28; d_call: NA; clone_size: many; cdr3_nt: TGTGCCAGCAGTTCCCCTGGGGTCCCGCCCCAGCATTTT; cdr3_aa: CASSSPGVPPQHF
j_call: TRBJ1-4; v_call: TRBV4-1; d_call: NA; clone_size: many; cdr3_nt: TGCGCCAGCAGCCAAGTTATCGGAGTCCGGGCCTATAATGAAAAACTGTTTTTT; cdr3_aa: CASSQVIGVRAYNEKLFF
j_call: TRBJ2-3; v_call: TRBV2; d_call: NA; clone_size: NA; cdr3_nt: TGTGCCAGCAGTCATCCACGTACAGGGAACACAGATACGCAGTATTTT; cdr3_aa: CASSHPRTGNTDTQYF
j_call: TRBJ1-1; v_call: TRBV13; d_call: TRBD1; clone_size: many; cdr3_nt: TGTGCCAGCAGCTTAAGTCAGCAGGGGGCGTCGCCGGGAGCTTTCTTT; cdr3_aa: CASSLSQQGASPGAFF
j_call: TRBJ2-3; v_call: TRBV11-3; d_call: TRBD2; clone_size: once; cdr3_nt: TGTGCCAGCAGCTTAGATCGCGGGGGAGATACAGATACGCAGTATTTT; cdr3_aa: CASSLDRGGDTDTQYF
j_call: TRBJ2-1; v_call: TRBV5-1; d_call: TRBD2; clone_size: many; cdr3_nt: TGCGCCAGCAGCTTTGGAGCGGGAGGTTCCAATGAGCAGTTCTTC; cdr3_aa: CASSFGAGGSNEQFF
j_call: TRBJ1-6; v_call: TRBV5-1; d_call: NA; clone_size: many; cdr3_nt: TGCGCCAGCAGCTTGGGACCTAATTCACCCCTCCACTTT; cdr3_aa: CASSLGPNSPLHF
j_call: TRBJ2-7; v_call: TRBV11-2; d_call: TRBD2; clone_size: many; cdr3_nt: TGTGCCAGCAGCTTAGAACTAGCGGGGTACGAGCAGTACTTC; cdr3_aa: CASSLELAGYEQYF
j_call: TRBJ1-2; v_call: TRBV7-9; d_call: TRBD1; clone_size: many; cdr3_nt: TGTGCCAGCAGCCTCTGGACAGGGAGGGGTGGCTACACCTTC; cdr3_aa: CASSLWTGRGGYTF
j_call: TRBJ2-3; v_call: TRBV5-5; d_call: TRBD2; clone_size: many; cdr3_nt: TGTGCCAGCAGCTTCGCCCCAAGCGGGAGGATGGATACGCAGTATTTT; cdr3_aa: CASSFAPSGRMDTQYF
j_call: TRBJ2-7; v_call: TRBV20-1; d_call: NA; clone_size: few; cdr3_nt: TGCAGTGCTCTCCCTCGCCGCGAGCAGTACTTC; cdr3_aa: CSALPRREQYF
j_call: TRBJ2-5; v_call: TRBV7-2; d_call: TRBD2; clone_size: NA; cdr3_nt: TGTGCCAGCAGCTCTACTAGCGGGAGCTTGGGTGAGACCCAGTACTTC; cdr3_aa: CASSSTSGSLGETQYF
j_call: TRBJ1-2; v_call: TRBV18; d_call: TRBD1; clone_size: many; cdr3_nt: TGTGCCAGCTCACCGGGGACAGGGAATGGCTACACCTTC; cdr3_aa: CASSPGTGNGYTF
j_call: TRBJ1-6; v_call: TRBV12-3/TRBV12-4; d_call: TRBD1; clone_size: few; cdr3_nt: TGTGCCAGCAGTTCCCGACAGGGGCAGAGTTCACCCCTCCACTTT; cdr3_aa: CASSSRQGQSSPLHF
j_call: TRBJ2-6; v_call: TRBV28; d_call: NA; clone_size: few; cdr3_nt: TGTGCCAGCAGTTGGCGAGGACTCCGCCTCTCTGGGGCCAACGTCCTGACTTTC; cdr3_aa: CASSWRGLRLSGANVLTF
j_call: TRBJ2-2; v_call: TRBV7-8; d_call: NA; clone_size: many; cdr3_nt: TGTGCCAGCAGCTTATATGCGGGGATAAACACCGGGGAGCTGTTTTTT; cdr3_aa: CASSLYAGINTGELFF
j_call: TRBJ2-1; v_call: TRBV27; d_call: TRBD2; clone_size: NA; cdr3_nt: TGTGCCAGCGCGCCCAGACGAGCGGGGGACAATGAGCAGTTCTTC; cdr3_aa: CASAPRRAGDNEQFF
j_call: TRBJ2-3; v_call: TRBV29-1; d_call: NA; clone_size: many; cdr3_nt: TGCAGCGTGGCACTCGGGGGGACAGACTCCGATACGCAGTATTTT; cdr3_aa: CSVALGGTDSDTQYF
j_call: TRBJ2-1; v_call: TRBV11-1; d_call: TRBD1; clone_size: many; cdr3_nt: TGTGCCAGCAGCAATGCCGGGACAGGGAAAGGAAATGAGCAGTTCTTC; cdr3_aa: CASSNAGTGKGNEQFF
j_call: TRBJ2-7; v_call: TRBV20-1; d_call: NA; clone_size: many; cdr3_nt: TGCAGTGCTAGCCCAACAGGGATTTACGAGCAGTACTTC; cdr3_aa: CSASPTGIYEQYF
j_call: TRBJ2-5; v_call: TRBV20-1; d_call: NA; clone_size: NA; cdr3_nt: TGCAGTGCTAGGCCAGGACAAGAGACCCAGTACTTC; cdr3_aa: CSARPGQETQYF